This paragraph reports one T cell receptor beta chain. This clonotype is described as medium-sized (0.01 to 0.1%). Its antigen is not yet known. No much larger clonotype is one base removed from it; base qualities were not supplied. These data are taken from a study of T cells generated in artificial thymic organoids (dated by TCRdb to about 2017). With respect to the entire study: In some experiments, thymic T cells were further FACS-purified to deplete CD4 immature single positive or double positive precursors. The TCR alpha and beta CDR3 repertoires of CD8 single positive T cells derived from in vitro artificial thymic organoids were compared with those of thymic and peripheral blood naive CD8 T cells. The repertoire sequencing data shown were described as representative of three independent experiments. General study outcomes and caveats: CD8 single positive T cells derived from organoids showed physiological TCR clonotype diversity comparable to the diversity seen in thymic and blood naive CD8 T cells.

Enrichment of primary CD8+ T cells was done with magnetic beads from the Miltenyi CD8+ T cell Isolation Kit. Before RNA extraction, CD3+TCRalphabeta+CD8 single positive T cells from both organoids and thymus were sorted by FACS. For each sample, total RNA was purified from about 40,000 to 200,000 sorted cells using the RNeasy Micro kit, and RNA quality was checked on an Agilent RNA 6000 Nano chip. Thymic fragments were dissected, disrupted by pipetting and filtered through a 70 um strainer so that thymocytes were released. TCRalpha and TCRbeta libraries were amplified in separate semi-nested PCR reactions using Advantage 2 and reverse primers located in the TRAC or TRBC constant regions. First-strand cDNA synthesis used between roughly 3.5 and 550 ng of total RNA. TCR cDNA libraries were made by 5'-RACE with the SMARTer PCR cDNA Synthesis kit, using a poly-dT primer for first-strand synthesis. Semi-nested constant-region reverse primers carried 5-nucleotide sample-specific barcodes, and products were cleaned with the Zymo DNA Clean and Concentrator-5 kit. Pools of up to ten barcoded samples were ligated to Illumina adaptors and sequenced on an Illumina MiSeq as 2 x 150 bp paired-end reads. Per the source publication's procedure: Demultiplexed reads were aligned using BLAT against a custom library containing all human TRAV, TRAJ, TRBV, TRBD and TRBJ combinations from IMGT. The best BLAT hits were picked using pslCDnaFilter (-maxAligns=1, -ignoreIntrons), and custom Perl scripts were used to calculate clonotype frequencies. TCRdb redid the processing of the public reads, applying fastp at Q25 and MiXCR, and retained in-frame beta chains. Each record represents a unique CDR3 protein, reported with the most common genes and DNA among its rows. These V and J calls originate from TCRdb's pipeline instead of the authors' own analysis. This sample is represented by thousands of distinct CDR3 sequences; 15% to 20% of them were singletons. Under 1.5% of the sample is held by the ten biggest clonotypes.

V sheds 3 bases and J sheds 0 bases, leaving 8 bases between their ends. Based on the germline V gene, the CDR1 and CDR2 sequences are SQVTM and ANQGSEA. The CDR3 runs 13 residues from the cysteine to the phenylalanine. Solely the CDR3 DNA is kept, with 39 bases framed from the first base. The chain links TRBV29-1 with TRBJ1-1; the D gene lacks a confident call. Input material: naive CD8+ T cells from the thymus. The label giving this sample's cell subset or site can be read as: CD3+TCRalphabeta+CD8SP T cells; for blood, CD45RO-CCR7+ naive CD8+ T cells. The source is a human donor who gave cord blood stem cells for thymic organoid culture, a cardiac surgery patient who gave postnatal thymus, or a blood donor (not recorded which). CDR3 loop: CSVDMGMNTEAFF. At the DNA level, the sequence is TGCAGCGTTGATATGGGCATGAACACTGAAGCTTTCTTT.